The clone carrying this T cell receptor beta chain was observed a handful of times. This entry belongs to a study of T-cell memory formation after mild COVID-19. TCRdb passed the 5' RACE reads through MiXCR, listing each CDR3 protein once. The sample has some 130,000 distinct CDR3 sequences; about 18% are singletons. The sequence was obtained from a man in his late teens or twenties who had mild COVID-19 (a few samples of this study predate the infection). Cell type and time point are not known. The material sequenced was PBMCs or a T cell subset sorted from them (not recorded which).

The CDR3 DNA reads TGCGCCAGCAGCCTAGACTCGATGTACGAGCAGTACGTC. Protein product: CASSLDSMYEQYV. The chain carries TRBV5-1 and TRBJ2-7, with no clear D. Germline V gene lookup returns CDR1 SGHRS and CDR2 YFSETQ. Trimming removed 4 bases at V and 4 bases at J, with 12 bases between. The CDR3 runs 13 residues.